Listed below are T cell receptor beta chains from one sample, sequenced in a study of blood T cell repertoires in COVID-19. TCRdb's copy holds only in-frame clones and misses some; the assay was immunoSEQ multiplex PCR. The table includes around 320,000 clones, around nine tenths detected once. Material: PBMCs or T cells enriched from blood (not recorded which). The receptors were sampled from a woman between 50 and 59 years old who had been exposed to COVID-19. The CDR3 runs from the conserved cysteine through the conserved F or W. The D gene is left open where the match is weak. Size values are once, few and many counts, or a class for expanded clones, and some rows have none.

CDR3aa: CATHPEGPMRALTQPQHF
CDR3nt: TGTGCCACCCATCCTGAGGGCCCTATGAGGGCCCTCACTCAGCCCCAGCATTTT
j_gene: TRBJ1-5
d_gene: -
abundance: -
v_gene: TRBV28

CDR3aa: CASSPQGADEQFF
CDR3nt: TGTGCCAGTAGTCCACAGGGGGCCGATGAGCAGTTCTTC
j_gene: TRBJ2-1
d_gene: TRBD1
abundance: -
v_gene: TRBV19

CDR3aa: CASSPFGGGSYEQYF
CDR3nt: TGTGCTAGCAGCCCTTTTGGGGGGGGTTCCTACGAGCAGTACTTC
j_gene: TRBJ2-7
d_gene: TRBD2
abundance: -
v_gene: TRBV7-7

CDR3aa: CASSQDQGAVYGYTF
CDR3nt: TGTGCCAGCAGCCAAGATCAGGGGGCCGTCTATGGCTACACCTTC
j_gene: TRBJ1-2
d_gene: TRBD1
abundance: -
v_gene: TRBV4-2

CDR3aa: CASGEGQGPHSGNTIYF
CDR3nt: TGCGCCTCCGGGGAGGGGCAGGGGCCCCACTCTGGAAACACCATATATTTT
j_gene: TRBJ1-3
d_gene: -
abundance: -
v_gene: TRBV10-2

CDR3aa: CASSPGQGNMNTEAFF
CDR3nt: TGTGCCAGCTCACCGGGACAGGGAAATATGAACACTGAAGCTTTCTTT
j_gene: TRBJ1-1
d_gene: TRBD1
abundance: -
v_gene: TRBV18

CDR3aa: CTSGSTGPNTEAFF
CDR3nt: TGCACCAGCGGGTCGACAGGGCCGAACACTGAAGCTTTCTTT
j_gene: TRBJ1-1
d_gene: -
abundance: -
v_gene: TRBV1

CDR3aa: CASSFSGSGGHQPQHF
CDR3nt: TGTGCCAGCAGTTTCTCCGGGTCAGGGGGACATCAGCCCCAGCATTTT
j_gene: TRBJ1-5
d_gene: TRBD1
abundance: once
v_gene: TRBV28

CDR3aa: CASSLADRVGPLHF
CDR3nt: TGCGCCAGCAGCTTGGCGGACAGGGTGGGACCCCTCCACTTT
j_gene: TRBJ1-6
d_gene: TRBD1
abundance: -
v_gene: TRBV5-1

CDR3aa: CASSLTSSYNEQFF
CDR3nt: TGTGCCAGCAGTCTAACGAGCTCCTACAATGAGCAGTTCTTC
j_gene: TRBJ2-1
d_gene: -
abundance: -
v_gene: TRBV27

CDR3aa: CASSPDSPGVKF
CDR3nt: TGTGCCAGCAGTCCGGACTCGCCCGGGGTTAAATTT
j_gene: TRBJ1-6
d_gene: -
abundance: -
v_gene: TRBV2

CDR3aa: CASSFGEVINYGYTF
CDR3nt: TGTGCCAGCAGCTTTGGGGAGGTGATCAACTATGGCTACACCTTC
j_gene: TRBJ1-2
d_gene: -
abundance: -
v_gene: TRBV7-9

CDR3aa: CASSATTSNEQFF
CDR3nt: TGTGCCAGCAGCGCTACGACTAGCAATGAGCAGTTCTTC
j_gene: TRBJ2-1
d_gene: -
abundance: -
v_gene: TRBV7-8

CDR3aa: CASTRLGGDYEQYF
CDR3nt: TGTGCCAGCACCCGACTTGGGGGGGACTACGAGCAGTACTTC
j_gene: TRBJ2-7
d_gene: TRBD2
abundance: -
v_gene: TRBV6-5

CDR3aa: CASSPGLAEQFF
CDR3nt: TGTGCCAGCAGCCCCGGACTAGCGGAGCAGTTCTTC
j_gene: TRBJ2-1
d_gene: TRBD2
abundance: -
v_gene: TRBV3-1/TRBV3-2

CDR3aa: CAIRSTLQEIYGYTF
CDR3nt: TGTGCCATCAGATCCACTTTACAGGAAATATATGGCTACACCTTC
j_gene: TRBJ1-2
d_gene: -
abundance: -
v_gene: TRBV10-3

CDR3aa: CASSLDQRRVNTEAFF
CDR3nt: TGTGCCAGCAGCTTAGATCAACGGCGGGTGAACACTGAAGCTTTCTTT
j_gene: TRBJ1-1
d_gene: -
abundance: -
v_gene: TRBV11-2

CDR3aa: CATSMAKGGAGQPQHF
CDR3nt: TGTGCCACCAGCATGGCCAAAGGGGGCGCAGGTCAGCCCCAGCATTTT
j_gene: TRBJ1-5
d_gene: TRBD1
abundance: -
v_gene: TRBV24-1

CDR3aa: CASSWGQGTSPLHF
CDR3nt: TGTGCCAGCAGCTGGGGACAGGGGACTTCACCCCTCCACTTT
j_gene: TRBJ1-6
d_gene: TRBD1
abundance: few
v_gene: TRBV5-8

CDR3aa: CASMGLASVYEQYF
CDR3nt: TGTGCCAGCATGGGGCTAGCGTCGGTCTACGAGCAGTACTTC
j_gene: TRBJ2-7
d_gene: -
abundance: -
v_gene: TRBV7-9

CDR3aa: CASSHSTSGSYNEQFF
CDR3nt: TGTGCCAGCAGCCACTCGACTAGCGGATCCTACAATGAGCAGTTCTTC
j_gene: TRBJ2-1
d_gene: TRBD2
abundance: -
v_gene: TRBV4-2

CDR3aa: CASSGGFLNEKLFF
CDR3nt: TGTGCCAGCAGTGGAGGGTTTTTGAATGAAAAACTGTTTTTT
j_gene: TRBJ1-4
d_gene: -
abundance: few
v_gene: TRBV27

CDR3aa: CASSVAGGREQYF
CDR3nt: TGTGCCAGCAGCGTAGCGGGGGGGAGAGAGCAGTACTTC
j_gene: TRBJ2-7
d_gene: TRBD2
abundance: -
v_gene: TRBV9

CDR3aa: CASSLDQGTRYEQYF
CDR3nt: TGTGCCAGCAGCTTAGATCAGGGGACCCGCTACGAGCAGTACTTC
j_gene: TRBJ2-7
d_gene: -
abundance: -
v_gene: TRBV7-8

CDR3aa: CASSLVWGGKTYNSPLHF
CDR3nt: TGTGCCAGCAGCCTTGTCTGGGGGGGGAAGACCTATAATTCACCCCTCCACTTT
j_gene: TRBJ1-6
d_gene: -
abundance: few
v_gene: TRBV21-1

CDR3aa: CASSIELNTGELFF
CDR3nt: TGTGCCAGTAGTATAGAACTTAACACCGGGGAGCTGTTTTTT
j_gene: TRBJ2-2
d_gene: -
abundance: -
v_gene: TRBV19

CDR3aa: CASSLERTGNYGYTF
CDR3nt: TGTGCCAGCAGTTTAGAGCGGACAGGAAACTATGGCTACACCTTC
j_gene: TRBJ1-2
d_gene: TRBD1
abundance: -
v_gene: TRBV28

CDR3aa: CASSESWGASEKLFF
CDR3nt: TGTGCCAGCAGTGAATCCTGGGGAGCTAGTGAAAAACTGTTTTTT
j_gene: TRBJ1-4
d_gene: -
abundance: -
v_gene: TRBV2

CDR3aa: CASSPLGLAADTQYF
CDR3nt: TGTGCCAGCAGCCCCCTGGGACTAGCTGCGGATACGCAGTATTTT
j_gene: TRBJ2-3
d_gene: TRBD2
abundance: -
v_gene: TRBV2

CDR3aa: CASGLGDRGSEAFF
CDR3nt: TGTGCTAGTGGTTTGGGGGACAGGGGATCTGAAGCTTTCTTT
j_gene: TRBJ1-1
d_gene: TRBD1
abundance: -
v_gene: TRBV12-5

CDR3aa: CASSQDRYSPLHF
CDR3nt: TGTGCCAGCAGCCAAGACAGGTATTCACCCCTCCACTTT
j_gene: TRBJ1-6
d_gene: -
abundance: -
v_gene: TRBV6-5

CDR3aa: CASSLTGVPYEQYF
CDR3nt: TGTGCCAGTAGCCTTACAGGGGTCCCCTACGAGCAGTACTTC
j_gene: TRBJ2-7
d_gene: TRBD1
abundance: -
v_gene: TRBV19

CDR3aa: CASSVSAGGWNEQFF
CDR3nt: TGTGCCAGCAGCGTTTCAGCGGGGGGCTGGAATGAGCAGTTCTTC
j_gene: TRBJ2-1
d_gene: TRBD2
abundance: -
v_gene: TRBV9

CDR3aa: CSVEEGKGQLIGKLFF
CDR3nt: TGCAGCGTTGAAGAAGGCAAGGGACAGTTGATTGGAAAACTGTTTTTT
j_gene: TRBJ1-4
d_gene: TRBD1
abundance: -
v_gene: TRBV29-1

CDR3aa: CASTQNAQVTTDTQYF
CDR3nt: TGTGCCAGTACCCAGAACGCCCAGGTTACGACAGATACGCAGTATTTT
j_gene: TRBJ2-3
d_gene: -
abundance: -
v_gene: TRBV19

CDR3aa: CASSLIADSNYGYTF
CDR3nt: TGTGCCAGCAGCCTCATTGCGGACAGCAACTATGGCTACACCTTC
j_gene: TRBJ1-2
d_gene: -
abundance: once
v_gene: TRBV7-9

CDR3aa: CASSLVGSGRSYEQYF
CDR3nt: TGTGCCAGCAGCTTAGTAGGCAGCGGACGATCCTACGAGCAGTACTTC
j_gene: TRBJ2-7
d_gene: -
abundance: -
v_gene: TRBV7-2